The next 14 T cell receptor beta chains were all read from a single sample in a study of Ad26.COV2.S vaccination and SARS-CoV-2 variants. Treatment here: some 20 received Ad26.COV2.S at low or high dose, single or two shots; about five received placebo; per-sample allocation not given. The samples were gathered on day 63 after the first injection of vaccine or placebo. Produced via immunoSEQ multiplex PCR; TCRdb's table is partial and in-frame only. The profile shows about 350,000 clones, around 90% of them singletons. This specimen consisted of peripheral blood, obtained in a trial of Ad26.COV2.S vaccine versus placebo. The receptors come from a person aged 18-60 years who received the Ad26.COV2.S COVID-19 vaccine or a placebo.

The chain recombines TRBV19 with TRBJ2-7, with D possibly TRBD1 on 5 matching bases. The germline gives CDR1 LNHDA, CDR2 SQIVND (reference sequence). CDR3 length equals 11 residues. Deletions cut 5 bases from V and 10 bases from J, with 12 bases between. CDR3 in DNA: TGTGCCAGTAGTGCAGGGTTCGAACAGTACTTC. This sequence encodes CASSAGFEQYF.

The chain is built from TRBV6-2 or TRBV6-3 and TRBJ2-2; 7 nucleotides align to TRBD2. Germline assignment: CDR1 MNHEY and CDR2 SVGEGT. Losses at the gene ends were 6 bases for V and 2 bases for J; bases not matched to a gene: 12. The CDR3 consists of 17 residues. This CDR3 is CASSRSTGLLNTGELFF. The CDR3 coding sequence is TGTGCCAGCAGCCGATCCACGGGACTACTAAACACCGGGGAGCTGTTTTTT.

The chain couples TRBV7-9 to TRBJ1-4; D not resolved. The CDR3 runs 15 residues. Germline CDR1 is SEHNR and CDR2 is FQNEAQ (reference sequence). With 5 bases removed from V and 5 bases from J, the gap between germline ends came to 15 bases. CDR3 in amino acids: CASSASQLQNEKLFF. The CDR3 bases are TGTGCCAGCAGCGCGAGTCAGCTTCAAAATGAAAAACTGTTTTTT. Full variable domain (outside the CDR3, taken from reference TRBV7-9 and TRBJ1-4): DTGVSQNPRHKITKRGQNVTFRCDPISEHNRLYWYRQTLGQGPEFLTYFQNEAQLEKSRLLSDRFSAERPKGSFSTLEIQRTEQGDSAMYLCASSASQLQNEKLFFGSGTQLSVL.

The chain employs TRBV7-9 and TRBJ2-7; 7 nucleotides line up with TRBD1. From germline, CDR1 is SEHNR and CDR2 FQNEAQ (reference sequence). This CDR3 contains 15 residues. Trimming cost V 0 bases and J 3 bases; bases outside gene matches: 5. Here the CDR3 DNA reads TGTGCCAGCAGCTTAGCAGGGGGCTCGCACTACGAGCAGTACTTC. It encodes CASSLAGGSHYEQYF. Full variable domain (remainder filled in from reference TRBV7-9 and TRBJ2-7): DTGVSQNPRHKITKRGQNVTFRCDPISEHNRLYWYRQTLGQGPEFLTYFQNEAQLEKSRLLSDRFSAERPKGSFSTLEIQRTEQGDSAMYLCASSLAGGSHYEQYFGPGTRLTVT.

This clone was found once. The V gene is TRBV15, the J gene TRBJ1-2; 10 bases line up with TRBD1. The CDR3 totals 15 residues. CDR1 and CDR2 from the germline V gene are LNHNV and YYDKDF (reference sequence). Losses at the gene ends were 3 bases for V and 4 bases for J; bases not matched to a gene: 5. The CDR3 protein is CATSSGTGATYGYTF. CDR3 nucleotides: TGTGCCACCAGCAGTGGGACAGGGGCCACCTATGGCTACACCTTC.

The gene calls are TRBV9 and TRBJ1-2; D gene ambiguous. Germline lookup yields CDR1 SGDLS and CDR2 YYNGEE. V lost 4 bases to trimming and J lost 3 bases, with 10 bases between them. CDR3 length: 13 residues. The CDR3 here is CASSPGSDYGYTF. The CDR3 coding sequence is TGTGCCAGCAGCCCCGGCAGCGACTATGGCTACACCTTC. Together with reference TRBV9 and TRBJ1-2, the CDR3 gives the full variable domain: DSGVTQTPKHLITATGQRVTLRCSPRSGDLSVYWYQQSLDQGLQFLIQYYNGEERAKGNILERFSAQQFPDLHSELNLSSLELGDSALYFCASSPGSDYGYTFGSGTRLTVV.

This chain joins TRBV19 and TRBJ2-7, with TRBD2 matching over 10 bases. The ends lost 3 bases at V and 1 base at J; junction bases unmatched: 6. Germline loops: CDR1 LNHDA, CDR2 SQIVND (reference sequence). The CDR3 is 16 residues long. CDR3 region: CASSILAGGSSYEQYF. As DNA, the CDR3 is TGTGCCAGTAGTATTTTAGCGGGAGGATCGTCCTACGAGCAGTACTTC.

The genes are TRBV19 and TRBJ2-7, with unresolved D. CDR3 length: 17 amino acids. Germline CDR1 LNHDA, CDR2 SQIVND (reference sequence). Between the trimmed V and J ends, which lost 1 base and 3 bases, there was a span of 19 bases. The CDR3 region is CASSIADANSVGYEQYF. The CDR3 DNA follows: TGTGCCAGTAGTATAGCGGACGCCAACTCTGTAGGCTACGAGCAGTACTTC. The complete variable domain, with remaining parts taken from reference TRBV19 and TRBJ2-7, reads DGGITQSPKYLFRKEGQNVTLSCEQNLNHDAMYWYRQDPGQGLRLIYYSQIVNDFQKGDIAEGYSVSREKKESFPLTVTSAQKNPTAFYLCASSIADANSVGYEQYFGPGTRLTVT.

This sequence joins TRBV27 and TRBJ2-3; weak D call: TRBD1 (6 bases). There are 16 residues in the CDR3. Per the germline V gene, CDR1 is MNHEY and CDR2 is SMNVEV (reference sequence). V was shortened by 3 bases and J by 1 base, with 14 bases between the two germline ends. Here the CDR3 DNA reads TGTGCCAGCAGTTTGGCCGGGACATCACGCACAGATACGCAGTATTTT. This translates into CASSLAGTSRTDTQYF.

The J gene is TRBJ1-1, the V gene TRBV7-3, with TRBD1 as a possible D gene (6 bases). The CDR3 runs 18 residues. Trimming removed 5 bases from V and 0 bases from J, with 22 bases in between. Germline CDR1 reads SGHTA; CDR2 reads FQGTGA. Here the CDR3 reads CASSIRGTGTGLNTEAFF. The CDR3 nucleotides are TGTGCCAGCAGCATAAGGGGTACAGGGACGGGCTTGAACACTGAAGCTTTCTTT.

In its sample, this clone is medium-sized. The V call is TRBV6-4, the J call TRBJ2-2; the D gene is possibly TRBD1 (5 bases). Germline lookup yields CDR1 MRHNA and CDR2 SNTAGT. The V end was cut by 0 bases, the J end by 3 bases, with 5 bases between. This CDR3 has 14 amino acids. The CDR3 DNA is TGTGCCAGCAGTGACTCAGGGGACACCGGGGAGCTGTTTTTT. Translating gives CASSDSGDTGELFF.

This chain uses TRBV3-1 (or the pseudogene TRBV3-2) with TRBJ2-3, with 10 nucleotides matching TRBD1. V lost 4 bases to trimming and J lost 5 bases; unmatched junction nucleotides: 6. The CDR3 has 15 residues. Germline CDR1 reads LGHDT; CDR2 reads YNNKEL (reference sequence). CDR3 protein: CASSPGTGDLDTQYF. The CDR3 DNA follows: TGTGCCAGCAGCCCCGGGACAGGGGATTTAGATACGCAGTATTTT.

This chain uses TRBV5-4 with TRBJ2-6; D gene unclear. There are 15 residues in the CDR3. V gave up 0 bases and J gave up 4 bases, with 8 bases separating them. Per germline, CDR1 SGHNT and CDR2 YYREEE (reference sequence). CDR3 loop: CASSLGPGGANVLTF. CDR3 DNA sequence: TGTGCCAGCAGCTTGGGGCCCGGGGGGGCCAACGTCCTGACTTTC.

This rearrangement joins TRBV14 to TRBJ2-7; tentatively, D is TRBD1 (6 bases). Trimming stripped 1 base from V and 8 bases from J, with 18 bases between. CDR1 SGHDN and CDR2 FVKESK come from the germline V gene. This CDR3 has 15 amino acids. The CDR3 DNA follows: TGTGCCAGCAGCCAAGTTACAGGGTCGGGTGTTAAGCAGTACTTC. This codes for CASSQVTGSGVKQYF.